Listed below are T cell receptor beta chains from one sample, sequenced in a study of blood T cell repertoires in COVID-19. The assay was immunoSEQ multiplex PCR, and TCRdb's table has in-frame clones only and misses some. The table records about 210,000 clones, about 89% of them present only once. Material: PBMCs or T cells enriched from blood (not recorded which). Every receptor here comes from a woman younger than 30 who had recovered from COVID-19. Each CDR3 is given without its conserved first and last residue. Size is stated for part of the rows, as once, few or many counts, or as a class when the clone is expanded.

V: TRBV10-2
J: TRBJ1-1
size: -
CDR3: ASRGQANTEAF

V: TRBV2
J: TRBJ1-2
size: once
CDR3: ARRDRGQVYT

V: TRBV10-1
J: TRBJ2-1
size: -
CDR3: ASSESQVGGGRYNEQF

V: TRBV7-9
J: TRBJ2-7
size: -
CDR3: ASSFLSYEQY

V: TRBV3-1/TRBV3-2
J: TRBJ2-5
size: -
CDR3: ASSPRTSGGENKKYQETQY

V: TRBV11-1
J: TRBJ1-1
size: -
CDR3: ASSFIQSTEAF

V: TRBV7-9
J: TRBJ1-1
size: -
CDR3: ASSSGLGNTEAF

V: TRBV12-5
J: TRBJ1-1
size: once
CDR3: ASEIGGLNTEAF

V: TRBV28
J: TRBJ1-2
size: -
CDR3: ASNTIQTGRYGYT

V: TRBV9
J: TRBJ2-5
size: -
CDR3: ASSVAGRGPQETQY

V: TRBV24-1
J: TRBJ2-2
size: -
CDR3: ATGSGGADTGELF

V: TRBV7-2
J: TRBJ2-7
size: -
CDR3: ASSLVRTYEQY

V: TRBV19
J: TRBJ2-1
size: once
CDR3: ASSISRTTYNEQF

V: TRBV5-4
J: TRBJ2-7
size: -
CDR3: ASSAGGAREQY

V: TRBV5-4
J: TRBJ1-2
size: -
CDR3: ASSFLALTGSDGYT

V: TRBV27
J: TRBJ1-6
size: -
CDR3: ASSPRDNNSPLH

V: TRBV11-2
J: TRBJ2-3
size: -
CDR3: ASTFHLTGADTQY